This is a list of T cell receptor beta chains from one sample in a study of blood T cell repertoires in COVID-19. TCRdb's copy holds only in-frame clones and misses some; the assay was immunoSEQ multiplex PCR. The sample holds about 250,000 clones, around four fifths seen once. The specimen sequenced was peripheral blood. Source of these receptors: a man aged 40-49 years with active or convalescent COVID-19. Both conserved end residues are part of each CDR3. Clone size appears in some rows only: once, few, many, or a class for an expanded clone.

clone_size: .; v_call: TRBV30; j_call: TRBJ2-3; cdr3_aa: CAWRGGPLSTDTQYF
clone_size: once; v_call: TRBV6-4; j_call: TRBJ1-2; cdr3_aa: CATHARTVNGYTF
clone_size: few; v_call: TRBV5-1; j_call: TRBJ1-6; cdr3_aa: CASSLAGNTIDSPLHF
clone_size: .; v_call: TRBV6-5; j_call: TRBJ1-2; cdr3_aa: CASSYGLSDGYTF
clone_size: .; v_call: TRBV4-1; j_call: TRBJ2-3; cdr3_aa: CASSNRYGGDRGLTDTQYF
clone_size: once; v_call: TRBV19; j_call: TRBJ2-7; cdr3_aa: CASSDPAGTEQYF
clone_size: .; v_call: TRBV6-6; j_call: TRBJ1-3; cdr3_aa: CASSYGGSGNTIYF
clone_size: .; v_call: TRBV7-8; j_call: TRBJ2-5; cdr3_aa: CASSLTRGGSTRETQYF
clone_size: once; v_call: TRBV25-1; j_call: TRBJ2-7; cdr3_aa: CASSGSSREVEYF
clone_size: .; v_call: TRBV4-2; j_call: TRBJ2-7; cdr3_aa: CASSPGTGLFAYEQYF
clone_size: .; v_call: TRBV7-9; j_call: TRBJ2-2; cdr3_aa: CASSLVTGAGELFF
clone_size: .; v_call: TRBV6-6; j_call: TRBJ2-3; cdr3_aa: CASRLPGEGDTQYF
clone_size: .; v_call: TRBV19; j_call: TRBJ2-7; cdr3_aa: CASSPHLSSYEQYF
clone_size: .; v_call: TRBV5-4; j_call: TRBJ1-1; cdr3_aa: CASSLEQGITEAFF
clone_size: .; v_call: TRBV29-1; j_call: TRBJ2-7; cdr3_aa: CSVGEDYYEQYF
clone_size: .; v_call: TRBV6-4; j_call: TRBJ1-5; cdr3_aa: CASSTNTGGNQPQHF
clone_size: .; v_call: TRBV6-6; j_call: TRBJ2-5; cdr3_aa: CASTRWGGQETQYF
clone_size: .; v_call: TRBV6-5; j_call: TRBJ2-1; cdr3_aa: CASRLLAVSYNEQFF
clone_size: .; v_call: TRBV9; j_call: TRBJ2-3; cdr3_aa: CASSRTGGWTDTQYF
clone_size: .; v_call: TRBV7-9; j_call: TRBJ1-2; cdr3_aa: CASSSEALYGYTF
clone_size: .; v_call: TRBV24-1; j_call: TRBJ1-1; cdr3_aa: CATSDFRGTEAFF
clone_size: .; v_call: TRBV7-3; j_call: TRBJ2-1; cdr3_aa: CASSAQGGSYNEQFF
clone_size: .; v_call: TRBV6-5; j_call: TRBJ2-2; cdr3_aa: CASSYSGQSTGELFF
clone_size: .; v_call: TRBV7-2; j_call: TRBJ1-5; cdr3_aa: CASSRALRQPQHF
clone_size: .; v_call: TRBV3-1/TRBV3-2; j_call: TRBJ2-1; cdr3_aa: CASSQVGGSYNEQFF
clone_size: .; v_call: TRBV5-4; j_call: TRBJ2-1; cdr3_aa: CASSGQGENEQFF
clone_size: .; v_call: TRBV10-1; j_call: TRBJ2-7; cdr3_aa: CASSEGQAAYEQYF
clone_size: .; v_call: TRBV18; j_call: TRBJ2-3; cdr3_aa: CASSPYGHKDTQYF
clone_size: .; v_call: TRBV6-6; j_call: TRBJ1-5; cdr3_aa: CASLRGVNQPQHF
clone_size: .; v_call: TRBV3-1/TRBV3-2; j_call: TRBJ2-5; cdr3_aa: CASSQGRTSAVEETQYF
clone_size: .; v_call: TRBV19; j_call: TRBJ2-3; cdr3_aa: CASRSWGGALDTQYF
clone_size: .; v_call: TRBV7-2; j_call: TRBJ1-4; cdr3_aa: CASSRGLTNEKLFF
clone_size: few; v_call: TRBV21-1; j_call: TRBJ2-2; cdr3_aa: CASSKSGVGSPNTGELFF
clone_size: .; v_call: TRBV5-1; j_call: TRBJ2-7; cdr3_aa: CASSKDGTGYHEQYF
clone_size: .; v_call: TRBV7-2; j_call: TRBJ2-7; cdr3_aa: CASSLRLAARGEQYF
clone_size: .; v_call: TRBV9; j_call: TRBJ1-5; cdr3_aa: CASSVARGVNQPQHF
clone_size: .; v_call: TRBV28; j_call: TRBJ1-1; cdr3_aa: CASSSPRALNTEAFF
clone_size: once; v_call: TRBV25-1; j_call: TRBJ2-5; cdr3_aa: CASSEASGGETQYF
clone_size: .; v_call: TRBV7-2; j_call: TRBJ2-1; cdr3_aa: CASSSSGLAGRNEQFF
clone_size: .; v_call: TRBV5-4; j_call: TRBJ2-7; cdr3_aa: CASSPGGGYEQYF
clone_size: .; v_call: TRBV4-3; j_call: TRBJ2-1; cdr3_aa: CASSHGTGAREQFF
clone_size: .; v_call: TRBV7-9; j_call: TRBJ1-4; cdr3_aa: CASSPWTGNEKLFF
clone_size: .; v_call: TRBV2; j_call: TRBJ2-6; cdr3_aa: CANSVNSGANVLTF
clone_size: once; v_call: TRBV3-1/TRBV3-2; j_call: TRBJ1-1; cdr3_aa: CASSQHPGQGDWREAEAFF
clone_size: .; v_call: TRBV4-1; j_call: TRBJ2-7; cdr3_aa: CASSQSGTGTYEQYF
clone_size: .; v_call: TRBV25-1; j_call: TRBJ2-1; cdr3_aa: CASSDGSESYNEQFF
clone_size: .; v_call: TRBV19; j_call: TRBJ1-2; cdr3_aa: CASSIVSGGVDYGYTF
clone_size: .; v_call: TRBV7-6; j_call: TRBJ1-5; cdr3_aa: CASSLGDRVGQPQHF